Listed here are 23 T cell receptor beta chains from one sample, sequenced in a study of blood T cells in healthy people across ages. PCR was performed a second time for about 6 to 11 cycles using a sample-barcoded 5' primer and a J-beta primer mix. TCRdb analysed the 5' RACE reads with MiXCR anew, one entry per CDR3 protein. The sample consists of fewer than 1,200,000 distinct CDR3 sequences, under 30% of them appearing once. These data also formed part of another study, on T cells of mothers and their children.

The sample comprised blood. The receptors shown here come from a girl aged 2 to 9 in good health.

This chain connects TRBV18 to TRBJ2-2; maybe TRBD2 (5 bases). V was clipped by 3 bases and J by 11 bases, with 16 bases between them. CDR1 and CDR2 (germline): KGHSH, LQKENI. This CDR3 has 14 amino acids. CDR3 sequence (DNA): TGTGCCAGCTCACCGGACTCCCGCGGCGGTGAGCTGTTTTTT. Its protein is CASSPDSRGGELFF.

This clonotype was seen more than once but under ten times. The V gene is TRBV15, the J gene TRBJ1-5; no reliable D call. The V end was cut by 5 bases, the J end by 4 bases, with 15 bases between. This CDR3 is 15 amino acids long. The V gene's germline CDR1 is LNHNV and CDR2 YYDKDF (reference sequence). DNA for the CDR3: TGTGCCACCAGCTTATCGAGGCAGGCAAATCAGCCCCAGCATTTT. Amino acids: CATSLSRQANQPQHF. The full variable domain, rest sourced from reference TRBV15 and TRBJ1-5, is DAMVIQNPRYQVTQFGKPVTLSCSQTLNHNVMYWYQQKSSQAPKLLFHYYDKDFNNEADTPDNFQSRRPNTSFCFLDIRSPGLGDTAMYLCATSLSRQANQPQHFGDGTRLSIL.

The chain recombines TRBV7-9 with TRBJ2-5, with D possibly TRBD1 on 6 matching bases. The ends were cut back, 5 bases at V and 0 bases at J, with 13 bases in the middle. CDR3 length equals 15 residues. From germline, CDR1 is SEHNR and CDR2 FQNEAQ (reference sequence). The CDR3 DNA reads TGTGCCAGCAGCAGGGCAGGGGAGTACCAAGAGACCCAGTACTTC. This translates into CASSRAGEYQETQYF.

The V gene is TRBV5-1, the J gene TRBJ2-5, with a possible D match to TRBD1 (6 bases). Germline V CDR1 and CDR2: SGHRS, YFSETQ. This CDR3 has 16 residues. Trimming shortened V by 7 bases and J by 4 bases, and 23 bases separated the two germline ends. The CDR3 DNA is TGCGCCAGCGCTAACCCCAGGGGAGCTGCTCGAGAGACCCAGTACTTC. This codes for CASANPRGAARETQYF. Full variable domain (outside the CDR3, taken from reference TRBV5-1 and TRBJ2-5): KAGVTQTPRYLIKTRGQQVTLSCSPISGHRSVSWYQQTPGQGLQFLFEYFSETQRNKGNFPGRFSGRQFSNSRSEMNVSTLELGDSALYLCASANPRGAARETQYFGPGTRLLVL.

There are a few counts of this clonotype. The rearrangement uses TRBV15 and TRBJ2-5; tentatively, D is TRBD2 (6 bases). Trimming took off 0 bases at V and 5 bases at J, with 13 bases between the two ends. Germline CDR1 reads LNHNV; CDR2 reads YYDKDF (reference sequence). The CDR3 is 15 residues long. The CDR3 loop reads CATSRENGGDETQYF. The CDR3 DNA is TGTGCCACCAGCAGAGAGAACGGGGGAGACGAGACCCAGTACTTC.

Details on this clonotype: Compared with germline, one end of the junction differs, possibly owing to a read error. The chain is built from TRBV4-1 and TRBJ2-2; D possibly corresponds to TRBD2 (5 bases). There are 16 residues in the CDR3. CDR1 and CDR2 from the germline V gene are MGHRA and YSYEKL. DNA of the CDR3: TGCGCCAGCAGCCCCCTAGTATACGCGAACACCGGGGAGCTGCTTTTT. Translated: CASSPLVYANTGELLF.

V usage is TRBV4-3 and J usage is TRBJ2-6; D assignment may be TRBD1 or TRBD2 (6 bases each). This CDR3 contains 19 residues. Per the germline V gene, CDR1 is LGHNA and CDR2 is YSLEER. V was trimmed by 0 bases and J by 3 bases, leaving 18 bases between them. CDR3 sequence: CASSQDLIGGLYGANVLTF. CDR3 in DNA: TGCGCCAGCAGCCAAGATCTCATAGGGGGGCTTTATGGGGCCAACGTCCTGACTTTC.

The V call is TRBV29-1, the J call TRBJ1-2; weak D call: TRBD1 (6 bases). Trimming took 3 bases from V and 5 from J, leaving 19 bases between them. This CDR3 comprises 15 residues. Germline CDR1 is SQVTM and CDR2 is ANQGSEA. This CDR3 is CSVEVLDRSLYGYTF. The CDR3 region has the DNA TGCAGCGTTGAGGTTCTAGACAGGAGTCTATATGGCTACACCTTC.

V gene TRBV20-1 combines with J gene TRBJ2-7, with 9 bases identical to TRBD1. This CDR3 is 15 amino acids long. CDR1 and CDR2 (germline): DFQATT, SNEGSKA (reference sequence). The V and J ends lost 2 bases and 3 bases, in that order; junction bases with no gene match: 8. In DNA, the CDR3 is TGCAGTGCTAGAAAAGAAGGGACAGGGCACTACGAGCAGTACTTC. Its translation: CSARKEGTGHYEQYF.

The chain carries TRBV29-1 and TRBJ1-1; no clear D. Germline values: CDR1 SQVTM, CDR2 ANQGSEA. There are 14 residues in the CDR3. V was shortened by 1 base and J by 3 bases, with 12 bases between the two germline ends. DNA of the CDR3: TGCAGCGTTGAAGTGTGGGCGGCCTACACTGAAGCTTTCTTT. Translated: CSVEVWAAYTEAFF.

The DNA of the CDR3 is TGCAGCGTTGACCGAGGCGGGTGGGGGCTAAGGTACAATGAGCAGTTCTTC. As protein: CSVDRGGWGLRYNEQFF. This chain links TRBV29-1 with TRBJ2-1; tentatively, D is TRBD1 (6 bases). Trimming shortened V by 3 bases and J by 4 bases, and 22 bases separated the two germline ends. This CDR3 is built from 17 residues. The germline V gene has CDR1 SQVTM and CDR2 ANQGSEA.

The chain employs TRBV6-1 and TRBJ2-1; tentative D call: TRBD2 (6 bases). Germline V lookup: CDR1 MNHNS, CDR2 SASEGT. Between the trimmed V and J ends, which lost 11 bases and 6 bases, there was a span of 14 bases. The CDR3 has 12 amino acids. The CDR3 DNA reads as TGTGCCTGCCTGGACTATACCAATGAGCAGTTCTTC. This translates into CACLDYTNEQFF.

This clonotype was counted a few times. The J gene is TRBJ1-4, the V gene TRBV12-3 or TRBV12-4; no firm D call. The CDR3 length is 14 residues. Trimming removed 5 bases from V and 5 bases from J, with 12 bases in between. CDR3: CASSIVLINEKLFF. The DNA of the CDR3 is TGTGCCAGCAGTATAGTTCTCATAAATGAAAAACTGTTTTTT.

V and J are TRBV28 and TRBJ2-3; TRBD2 agrees at 7 bases. The CDR3 has 12 amino acids. CDR1 MDHEN and CDR2 SYDVKM come from the germline V gene. The V gene end was trimmed by 10 bases and the J gene end by 3 bases; junction bases not matched to a gene: 4. CDR3 in DNA: TGTGCCACCTTTAGCGGGACAGATACGCAGTATTTT. The encoded protein is CATFSGTDTQYF.

The chain joins TRBV6-5 to TRBJ1-6; 8 positions match TRBD1. Germline lookup yields CDR1 MNHEY and CDR2 SVGAGI. The CDR3 covers 15 residues. The J segment lost 8 bases and the V segment lost 0 bases, leaving 3 bases of the junction unmatched. The CDR3: CASSYSQGAYSPLHF. DNA for the CDR3: TGTGCCAGCAGTTACTCCCAGGGGGCATATTCACCCCTCCACTTT.

This clonotype was recorded a few times. V and J are TRBV20-1 and TRBJ1-1; 11 bases map to TRBD1. CDR1 is DFQATT and CDR2 is SNEGSKA in the germline V gene (reference sequence). Trimming cost V 6 bases and J 11 bases; bases outside gene matches: 8. The CDR3 has 12 residues. CDR3 amino acids: CSARTGGGLAFF. The CDR3 DNA is TGCAGTGCAAGGACAGGGGGCGGGTTGGCTTTCTTT.

The table lists this clonotype with a count of one. The chain combines TRBV6-6 with TRBJ2-5; possibly TRBD2 for D (5 bases). The V gene's germline CDR1 is MNHNY and CDR2 SVGAGI (reference sequence). The V end lost 2 bases, the J end lost 2 bases, and 12 bases lay between the germline ends. The CDR3 runs 15 residues. CDR3 sequence reads: CASSYELGIQETQYF. The CDR3 region has the DNA TGTGCCAGCAGTTACGAACTAGGCATACAAGAGACCCAGTACTTC.

The chain employs TRBV7-9 and TRBJ2-1; D is uncertain. The CDR3 contains 13 residues. Germline V lookup: CDR1 SEHNR, CDR2 FQNEAQ (reference sequence). V gave up 8 bases and J gave up 5 bases, with 13 bases separating them. CDR3 protein: CASGDRAHNEQFF. Here the CDR3 DNA reads TGTGCCAGCGGAGACCGGGCCCACAATGAGCAGTTCTTC.

The chain recombines TRBV3-1 with TRBJ2-5; 7 bases align to TRBD1. This CDR3 has 15 residues. Germline lookup yields CDR1 LGHDT and CDR2 YNNKEL (reference sequence). V trimming: 2 bases; J trimming: 3 bases; junction bases outside the gene matches: 6. The CDR3 protein is CASSQFRDSKETQYF. Here the CDR3 DNA reads TGTGCCAGCAGCCAATTCCGGGACAGTAAAGAGACCCAGTACTTC.

This clonotype has a handful of counts. CDR3 coding DNA: TGCAGTGCTAGACCAGAGGGGGCAATGGGGAATTCACCCCTCCACTTT. Its translation is CSARPEGAMGNSPLHF. The chain has TRBV20-1 and TRBJ1-6; the match to TRBD1 covers 7 bases. The CDR3 is 16 residues long. Germline lookup yields CDR1 DFQATT and CDR2 SNEGSKA (reference sequence). Trimming cost V 2 bases and J 7 bases; bases outside gene matches: 11.

A few counts support this clonotype. This rearrangement joins TRBV28 to TRBJ2-1; TRBD2 matches 15 bases. The J call may be mistaken, given a closer DNA end match to TRBJ2-5. The V gene's germline CDR1 is MDHEN and CDR2 SYDVKM. This CDR3 comprises 16 residues. The CDR3 region has the DNA TGTGCCAGCAGTTGGACTAGCGGGAGGGGTGGAGAGACCCAGTACTTC. It is translated as CASSWTSGRGGETQYF.

V and J are TRBV10-3 and TRBJ2-5; D tentatively fits TRBD1 or TRBD2 (6 bases each). The length of the CDR3 is 13 residues. V gave up 7 bases and J gave up 3 bases, with 12 bases separating them. Germline V gene data show CDR1 as ENHRY and CDR2 as SYGVKD. The CDR3 here is CAIMAGGEETQYF. Written as DNA, the CDR3 is TGTGCCATCATGGCCGGGGGCGAAGAGACCCAGTACTTC.

This clonotype was detected a few times. The chain joins TRBV29-1 to TRBJ2-3; 7 positions agree with TRBD2. Trimming cost V 5 bases and J 4 bases; bases outside gene matches: 6. The germline gives CDR1 SQVTM, CDR2 ANQGSEA. There are 13 residues in the CDR3. The chain's CDR3 is CSVTAGLADTQYF. DNA of the CDR3: TGCAGCGTTACAGCGGGGCTGGCAGATACGCAGTATTTT.